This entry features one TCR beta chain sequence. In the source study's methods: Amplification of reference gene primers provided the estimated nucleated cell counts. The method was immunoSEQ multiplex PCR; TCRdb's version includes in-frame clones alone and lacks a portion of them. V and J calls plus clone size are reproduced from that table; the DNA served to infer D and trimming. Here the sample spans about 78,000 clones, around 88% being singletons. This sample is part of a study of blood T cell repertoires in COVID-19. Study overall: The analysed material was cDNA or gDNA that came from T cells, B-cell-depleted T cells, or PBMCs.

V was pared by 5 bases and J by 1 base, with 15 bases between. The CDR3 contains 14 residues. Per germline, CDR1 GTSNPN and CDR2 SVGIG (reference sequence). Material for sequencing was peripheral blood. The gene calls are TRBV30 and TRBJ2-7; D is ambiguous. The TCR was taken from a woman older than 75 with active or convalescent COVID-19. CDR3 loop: CAWGLEVTSYEQYF. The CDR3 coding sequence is TGTGCCTGGGGTCTAGAGGTCACGTCCTACGAGCAGTACTTC.